At least ten counts were recorded for the clone carrying this T cell receptor beta chain. The CDR3 totals 13 residues. Germline trimming cut 6 bases from V and 4 bases from J; bases unmatched to any gene: 5. Germline CDR1 and CDR2: SNHLY and FYNNEI. This sample was included in a study of blood T cell repertoires in COVID-19. Overall study context: From the United States, Italy and Spain came samples of acute and convalescent COVID-19.

Participants, roughly 18 to 100 years old, spanned about two dozen US areas. The repertoire was sequenced with immunoSEQ multiplex PCR; TCRdb's copy has only in-frame clones and lacks some. Counted here are about 260,000 clones, less than 90% occurring once; the ten biggest clones make up 3%. This TCR derives from a woman in her forties or fifties who had recovered from COVID-19. The chain is built from TRBV2 and TRBJ1-2, with 7 bases lining up with TRBD1. Sequencing was carried out using PBMCs or T cells enriched from blood (not recorded which). The CDR3, as DNA: TGTGCCAGCAGGGGGGACAGCCCCTATGGCTACACCTTC. It yields the protein CASRGDSPYGYTF.